This T cell receptor beta chain is drawn from a study of immune cell composition in non-small cell lung cancer. Normal lung sampling was at least 3 cm from the tumour, as distant as possible. DNA was extracted from unsorted cell suspensions stored frozen. Libraries were prepared by immunoSEQ multiplex PCR; TCRdb keeps only in-frame clonotypes and omits some of them. The table lists over 7,500 clones, approximately 75% of them singletons, with roughly 12% in the top ten. Germline V gives CDR1 SGHNT, CDR2 YYREEE (reference sequence). Trimming removed 0 bases at V and 1 base at J, with 10 bases between. The CDR3 sequence is 15 residues long. Study-wide results and limits: Shared sequences between tumour-reactive and dominant in vivo clones were not proven.

About this clone itself: Its matching antigen is unknown.

Material for sequencing was non-adjacent lung tissue. The receptor was derived from a human donor with non-small cell lung cancer. The rearrangement joins TRBV5-4 to TRBJ1-2, with D perhaps matching TRBD1 (5 bases). In nucleotides, the CDR3 is TGTGCCAGCAGCTTGGGATCGACAGTTAACTATGGCTACACCTTC. Translation: CASSLGSTVNYGYTF.